The 15 T cell receptor beta chains below all came from one sample that was sequenced in a study of STAT5B mutations in CD4+ large granular lymphocyte leukemia (dated 2022 in TCRdb). The library relied on the immunoSEQ multiplex PCR assay. TCRdb obtained this table from immuneACCESS and retained in-frame rearrangements with V and J assigned. These tables miss some clones; where compared with another copy, unresolved V genes account for less than half of the shortfall, and the remainder is unexplained. The sample table contains about 35,000 clones; only one count was recorded for around three quarters of them. About 2% of the sample is in the top ten clones. The material sequenced was CD4+ T cells from blood buffy coats. Source of these receptors: a human donor in good health.

This sequence joins TRBV5-4 and TRBJ1-4, with 7 bases that match TRBD1. V shed 2 bases, J shed 5 bases, and the junction held 3 bases outside the gene matches. Germline V gene lookup returns CDR1 SGHNT and CDR2 YYREEE (reference sequence). The CDR3 sequence is 14 residues long. The CDR3 region has the DNA TGTGCCAGCAGCTTACAGGGGCGGAATGAAAAACTGTTTTTT. It encodes CASSLQGRNEKLFF.

This chain links TRBV5-1 with TRBJ1-5; the D is unclear. Germline lookup yields CDR1 SGHRS and CDR2 YFSETQ. Trimming took off 0 bases at V and 2 bases at J, with 9 bases between the two ends. The CDR3 covers 15 residues. CDR3: CASSLDGYGNQPQHF. The CDR3, as DNA: TGCGCCAGCAGCTTGGACGGTTACGGCAATCAGCCCCAGCATTTT.

This chain links TRBV18 with TRBJ2-5; TRBD1 might be the D (7 bases). This CDR3 is built from 15 residues. Germline V gene lookup returns CDR1 KGHSH and CDR2 LQKENI. Trimming stripped 3 bases from V and 5 bases from J, with 16 bases between. This CDR3 reads CASSPRRGHSETQYF. In DNA form, the CDR3 reads TGTGCCAGCTCACCCAGGAGGGGGCATTCGGAGACCCAGTACTTC.

The rearrangement joins TRBV27 to TRBJ2-2; tentatively, D is TRBD1 or TRBD2 (5 bases each). CDR3 length: 16 amino acids. The germline CDR1 and CDR2 sequences are MNHEY and SMNVEV (reference sequence). V was pared by 2 bases and J by 8 bases, with 18 bases between. The CDR3 DNA follows: TGTGCCAGCAGTTTAAAGGGACGGGCCACGATAGGGGAGCTGTTTTTT. Protein product: CASSLKGRATIGELFF.

J is TRBJ1-1 and V is TRBV6-1; D gene ambiguous. This CDR3 is 11 amino acids long. The germline CDR1 and CDR2 sequences are MNHNS and SASEGT. Trimming took off 7 bases at V and 7 bases at J, with 10 bases between the two ends. The CDR3 DNA sequence: TGTGCCAGCATACTGACAAGTGAAGCTTTCTTT. Its protein product is CASILTSEAFF.

This clone was detected a few times. The junction shows a germline mismatch at one end, possibly a read error. This chain links TRBV11-2 with TRBJ2-7; 7 nucleotides match TRBD2. The CDR3 sequence is 15 residues long. Germline assignment: CDR1 SGHAT and CDR2 FQNNGV. The CDR3 DNA reads as TGTGCCAGCAGCCCCGGGGGGACGGGGTCCTCCGAGCAGTACTTC. This encodes CASSPGGTGSSEQYF.

This CDR3 reads CASSLAGGNTEAFF. The CDR3 bases are TGTGCCAGCAGCTTAGCCGGGGGGAACACTGAAGCTTTCTTT. The chain recombines TRBV7-8 with TRBJ1-1, with D tentatively TRBD1 (5 bases). Germline V gives CDR1 SGHVS, CDR2 FQNEAQ. V was trimmed by 0 bases and J by 1 base, leaving 6 bases between them. This CDR3 has 14 residues.

The chain joins TRBV11-2 to TRBJ2-7; 12 nucleotides agree with TRBD1. The CDR3 is 17 amino acids. The trim removed 5 bases at V and 0 bases at J, leaving 8 bases unmatched. CDR1 and CDR2 (germline): SGHAT, FQNNGV. The CDR3 here is CASSRGGQGAASYEQYF. CDR3 coding DNA: TGTGCCAGCAGCCGGGGGGGACAGGGGGCAGCCTCCTACGAGCAGTACTTC.

The gene calls are TRBV7-2 and TRBJ1-3, with D tentatively TRBD1 (5 bases). The germline V gene encodes CDR1 SGHTA and CDR2 FQGNSA. The CDR3 extends over 17 amino acids. V lost 1 base and J lost 2, with 15 bases in between. The chain's CDR3 is CASSLVVGGATGNTIYF. As DNA, the CDR3 is TGTGCCAGCAGCTTAGTGGTTGGAGGGGCAACTGGAAACACCATATATTTT.

This clone was found a few times. The chain carries TRBV27 and TRBJ1-1; D unclear. The germline CDR1 and CDR2 sequences are MNHEY and SMNVEV (reference sequence). CDR3 length: 14 residues. V shed 4 bases and J shed 5 bases, with 14 bases lying between them. The CDR3 nucleotides read TGTGCCAGCAGTTCCGAGGGATTGGAGACTGAAGCTTTCTTT. This sequence encodes CASSSEGLETEAFF.

Written as DNA, the CDR3 is TGTGCCAGCAGCGTAGGCCCAGGGGCCTACGAGCAGTACTTC. Translating gives CASSVGPGAYEQYF. This rearrangement joins TRBV9 to TRBJ2-7; possible D gene TRBD1, 6 bases. The CDR3 totals 14 residues. The germline V gene encodes CDR1 SGDLS and CDR2 YYNGEE. The V end was cut by 0 bases, the J end by 2 bases, with 9 bases between.

This rearrangement joins TRBV29-1 to TRBJ1-1; D gene ambiguous. Trimming left V 6 bases short and J 3 bases short, with 14 bases between. From germline, CDR1 is SQVTM and CDR2 ANQGSEA. The length of the CDR3 is 13 residues. CDR3 amino acids: CSVAPSGDTEAFF. CDR3 in DNA: TGCAGCGTGGCCCCTTCAGGTGACACTGAAGCTTTCTTT.

The chain is built from TRBV2 and TRBJ1-1; D ambiguous. Germline V gene data show CDR1 as SNHLY and CDR2 as FYNNEI. The CDR3 runs to 13 residues. Trimming removed 2 bases from V and 1 base from J, with 5 bases in between. CDR3 bases: TGTGCCAGCAGTGAACAAGGGAACACTGAAGCTTTCTTT. Translated, it gives CASSEQGNTEAFF.

Here the CDR3 reads CATEDYGYTF. CDR3 DNA: TGTGCCACAGAAGACTATGGCTACACCTTC. The V call is TRBV7-9, the J call TRBJ1-2; D not resolved. Trimming left V 10 bases short and J 3 bases short, with 6 bases between. Germline V gives CDR1 SEHNR, CDR2 FQNEAQ (reference sequence). The CDR3 is made up of 10 amino acids.

The chain links TRBV30 to TRBJ1-1; D perhaps matches TRBD1 (6 bases). V dropped 4 bases and J dropped 4 bases, with 10 bases sitting between them. The CDR3 length is 12 residues. CDR1 is GTSNPN, CDR2 SVGIG, per germline (reference sequence). Here the CDR3 reads CAWKRGRTEAFF. The CDR3 DNA is TGTGCCTGGAAGCGGGGGCGCACTGAAGCTTTCTTT.